Included here is one TCR beta chain sequence, with context. With random hexamers, reverse transcription was performed on about 0.5 to 1 ug of RNA. Amplification of TCR beta CDR3 by immunoSEQ multiplex PCR spanned 54 Vbeta and 13 Jbeta. From the immunoSEQ multiplex PCR reads, TCRdb called clonotypes with MiXCR, one entry per CDR3 protein. This sample yields approximately 170,000 distinct CDR3 sequences, of which 92% are seen a single time; 0.065% to 0.1% belongs to the top ten. With 4 bases clipped from V and 4 bases from J, the junction kept 13 bases outside the gene matches. Germline V lookup: CDR1 SGHRS, CDR2 YFSETQ. This CDR3 contains 16 residues. TEMRA cells were FACS-enriched and CD8+ and CD4+ T cells negatively isolated. The source of the sample is a study of CD8 T cells in Susac syndrome.

The chain recombines TRBV5-1 with TRBJ1-2; 7 nucleotides agree with TRBD1. Specimen: CD4+ T cells from PBMCs. This sequence was found in a human donor in good health. The CDR3 DNA sequence: TGCGCCAGCAGCAGTTACAGGGGCGCGAGTTTCTATGGCTACACCTTC. Amino acid sequence: CASSSYRGASFYGYTF.